Listed here are 28 T cell receptor beta chains from one sample, sequenced in a study of OX40 agonist ivuxolimab in advanced cancers. Library construction relied on the immunoSEQ multiplex PCR assay. TCRdb holds this immuneACCESS table with in-frame rearrangements only. Some clones are missing; in checked studies, unresolved V genes explain under half, and the rest has no known cause. The sample table holds roughly 48,000 clones, of which 80% to 90% were seen once. The ten largest clones add up to less than 40% of the sample. The sequences come from CD4+ or CD8+ T cells sorted from blood, collected in a trial of the OX40 agonist ivuxolimab. These receptors originate from an adult with an advanced solid tumor such as melanoma, head and neck, liver or kidney cancer.

The chain uses TRBV29-1 and TRBJ2-7, with 8 bases lining up with TRBD2. The CDR3 runs to 16 residues. Germline V CDR1 and CDR2: SQVTM, ANQGSEA. Trimming took 5 bases from V and 6 from J; bases not matched to a gene: 18. The CDR3 loop is CSVRGSGSGLPFEQYF. The DNA of the CDR3 is TGCAGCGTTAGGGGGAGCGGGAGTGGTCTCCCCTTCGAGCAGTACTTC.

The chain employs TRBV4-1 and TRBJ2-7; 7 positions match TRBD2. The ends lost 5 bases at V and 2 bases at J; junction bases unmatched: 9. Germline V gives CDR1 MGHRA, CDR2 YSYEKL. This CDR3 region has 15 residues. The CDR3 here is CASSVSGGGTYEQYF. In DNA, the CDR3 is TGCGCCAGCAGCGTCTCGGGCGGGGGAACCTACGAGCAGTACTTC.

The chain links TRBV5-6 to TRBJ1-3; D is uncertain. Trimming stripped 1 base from V and 0 bases from J, with 14 bases between. Germline CDR1 is SGHDT and CDR2 is YYEEEE. This CDR3 spans 17 amino acids. CDR3 sequence reads: CASSLRWQKTSGNTIYF. For the CDR3, the DNA is TGTGCCAGCAGCTTGAGGTGGCAGAAGACCTCTGGAAACACCATATATTTT.

This chain links TRBV11-2 with TRBJ2-7, with 10 bases lining up with TRBD2. V shed 1 base and J 3 bases; nucleotides not matched to a gene: 0. Germline CDR1 is SGHAT and CDR2 is FQNNGV. CDR3 length: 14 residues. The CDR3 bases are TGTGCCAGCAGCTTAGGACTAGCGGGCTACGAGCAGTACTTC. Its translation is CASSLGLAGYEQYF.

This chain uses TRBV28 with TRBJ2-7; TRBD1 matches at 8 bases. Trimming at V came to 7 bases and at J to 5 bases, leaving 19 bases not matched to a gene. The V gene's germline CDR1 is MDHEN and CDR2 SYDVKM. This CDR3 has 17 amino acids. CDR3 bases: TGTGCCAGCAAGCAGGGGGCGAAGCTAGCTTATCGAGACGAGCAGTACTTC. Protein sequence: CASKQGAKLAYRDEQYF.

The gene calls are TRBV19 and TRBJ2-1; the match to TRBD1 covers 10 bases. The CDR3 totals 14 residues. V dropped 5 bases and J dropped 8; count of bases not matched to a gene: 6. Germline CDR1 is LNHDA and CDR2 is SQIVND (reference sequence). The CDR3 region has the DNA TGTGCCAGTAGTCCCGGGACAGGGGTGGATGAGCAGTTCTTC. Translating gives CASSPGTGVDEQFF. Based on the CDR3 plus reference TRBV19 and TRBJ2-1, the full variable domain is DGGITQSPKYLFRKEGQNVTLSCEQNLNHDAMYWYRQDPGQGLRLIYYSQIVNDFQKGDIAEGYSVSREKKESFPLTVTSAQKNPTAFYLCASSPGTGVDEQFFGPGTRLTVL.

The CDR3 sequence is CASRGATGNEQFF. CDR3 sequence (DNA): TGTGCCAGCAGGGGGGCTACGGGGAATGAGCAGTTCTTC. J is TRBJ2-1 and V is TRBV11-2, with D perhaps TRBD1 (6 bases). Germline-derived CDR1 and CDR2 are SGHAT and FQNNGV. The CDR3 runs to 13 residues. Trimming took 6 bases from V and 7 from J, leaving 13 bases between them.

V is TRBV7-6 and J is TRBJ1-5; TRBD1 is a possible D gene (6 bases). CDR1 and CDR2 (germline): SGHVS, FNYEAQ. CDR3 length equals 13 residues. V shed 3 bases and J shed 4 bases, with 7 bases lying between them. The CDR3 is CASSFRGNQPQHF. DNA for the CDR3: TGTGCCAGCAGCTTCAGGGGAAATCAGCCCCAGCATTTT.

The CDR3: CASSIFAGAYEQYF. The CDR3 coding sequence is TGTGCCAGTAGTATCTTCGCCGGGGCCTACGAGCAGTACTTC. The J gene is TRBJ2-7, the V gene TRBV19; D is perhaps TRBD2 (5 bases). This CDR3 spans 14 amino acids. Germline V gene lookup returns CDR1 LNHDA and CDR2 SQIVND (reference sequence). V was clipped by 3 bases and J by 2 bases, with 11 bases between them.

The chain links TRBV7-9 to TRBJ2-7, with D perhaps matching TRBD2 (6 bases). CDR1 and CDR2 from the germline V gene are SEHNR and FQNEAQ (reference sequence). Trimming pared 8 bases from V and 0 bases from J, leaving 14 bases between. This CDR3 contains 14 residues. The CDR3: CASSGEPSSYEQYF. CDR3 bases: TGTGCCAGCTCGGGAGAGCCCAGCTCCTACGAGCAGTACTTC.

The chain has TRBV9 and TRBJ2-1; 11 bases line up with TRBD2. After removal of 3 bases from V and 0 bases from J, the junction contained 5 bases not matched to a gene. There are 17 residues in the CDR3. Germline V CDR1 and CDR2: SGDLS, YYNGEE. The CDR3: CASSGTTSGSSYNEQFF. CDR3 coding DNA: TGTGCCAGCAGCGGGACAACTAGCGGGAGCTCCTACAATGAGCAGTTCTTC.

The chain has TRBV6-5 and TRBJ1-2; a weak D match, TRBD1 (5 bases). V was clipped by 0 bases and J by 3 bases, with 11 bases between them. The germline V gene encodes CDR1 MNHEY and CDR2 SVGAGI. CDR3 length: 15 amino acids. CDR3 amino acids: CASSYSAGTHYGYTF. CDR3 sequence (DNA): TGTGCCAGCAGTTACTCGGCAGGGACGCACTATGGCTACACCTTC.

The chain has TRBV28 and TRBJ2-7, with 9 bases aligning to TRBD2. The CDR3 is made up of 15 amino acids. With V trimmed by 0 bases and J by 6 bases, 6 bases remained unmatched. Germline CDR1 is MDHEN and CDR2 is SYDVKM. DNA for the CDR3: TGTGCCAGCAGTTTATGGTCTAGCGGGGCAGGCGAGCAGTACTTC. This translates into CASSLWSSGAGEQYF.

The chain links TRBV7-9 to TRBJ2-5, with a possible D match to TRBD1 (6 bases). The end of the DNA aligns better with TRBJ2-7, so the J call may be wrong. This CDR3 region has 13 residues. Germline lookup yields CDR1 SEHNR and CDR2 FQNEAQ (reference sequence). The CDR3 protein is CASAGQNFYEQYF. The CDR3 DNA is TGTGCCAGCGCCGGACAGAACTTCTACGAGCAGTACTTC.

The chain couples TRBV5-4 to TRBJ1-2; weak D call: TRBD1 (5 bases). V dropped 3 bases and J dropped 8 bases, with 17 bases sitting between them. Germline values: CDR1 SGHNT, CDR2 YYREEE (reference sequence). This CDR3 spans 14 amino acids. The DNA of the CDR3 is TGTGCCAGCAGCTCAAACGACTGGAGGGGAGGCTACACCTTC. It encodes CASSSNDWRGGYTF.

The genes are TRBV7-6 and TRBJ2-5; 9 bases match TRBD2. V was clipped by 7 bases and J by 4 bases; unmatched bases: 13. The CDR3 extends over 16 amino acids. Germline V gene data show CDR1 as SGHVS and CDR2 as FNYEAQ. The CDR3 protein is CASTPVGGRAGETQYF. Written as DNA, the CDR3 is TGTGCCAGCACTCCTGTGGGCGGGAGGGCCGGAGAGACCCAGTACTTC.

This chain connects TRBV9 to TRBJ2-1; D is undetermined. V was trimmed by 0 bases and J by 0 bases, leaving 10 bases between them. Germline V CDR1 and CDR2: SGDLS, YYNGEE. The CDR3 sequence is 16 residues long. CDR3 sequence (DNA): TGTGCCAGCAGCGTAGTAATCGTTAGCTCCTACAATGAGCAGTTCTTC. It yields the protein CASSVVIVSSYNEQFF.

The V and J genes are TRBV30 and TRBJ2-7, with D unclear. This CDR3 has 11 amino acids. CDR1 GTSNPN and CDR2 SVGIG come from the germline V gene (reference sequence). Deletions cut 5 bases from V and 1 base from J, with 6 bases between. CDR3 DNA sequence: TGTGCCTGGGGCCAGTCCTACGAGCAGTACTTC. Its translation: CAWGQSYEQYF.

This chain links TRBV7-8 with TRBJ1-5, with TRBD1 identical over 7 bases. The CDR3 consists of 16 residues. The junction had 7 bases not matched to a gene; V was cut back by 5 bases and J by 0 bases. Germline V gene lookup returns CDR1 SGHVS and CDR2 FQNEAQ. The CDR3: CASSLSGTASNQPQHF. CDR3 nucleotides: TGTGCCAGCAGCCTAAGTGGGACAGCTAGCAATCAGCCCCAGCATTTT.

The table lists this clone with a count of one. The chain joins TRBV4-1 to TRBJ2-7; unclear D gene. The CDR3 is 14 amino acids. Germline CDR1 MGHRA, CDR2 YSYEKL. V was pared by 0 bases and J by 1 base, with 7 bases between. The CDR3 nucleotides are TGCGCCAGCAGCCAAGACCTACCATCCTACGAGCAGTACTTC. It translates to CASSQDLPSYEQYF.

The genes are TRBV21-1 and TRBJ2-1; the D segment call TRBD1 is taken from the table without a DNA check. TRBV21-1 corresponds to a pseudogene. This CDR3 region has 13 residues. The DNA of the CDR3 is TGTGCCAGGTGGACAGGCTCCCGTGGAGAGCAGTTCTTC. The encoded protein is CARWTGSRGEQFF.

The V gene is TRBV7-6, the J gene TRBJ2-6; D may be TRBD2 (6 bases). Germline V CDR1 and CDR2: SGHVS, FNYEAQ. This CDR3 region has 19 residues. The germline V and J ends were trimmed by 2 bases and 3 bases, with 20 bases remaining between them. CDR3 nucleotides: TGTGCCAGCAGCTTAACGGGGGTGAGGGGAACTAGTGGGGCCAACGTCCTGACTTTC. As protein: CASSLTGVRGTSGANVLTF.

The chain carries TRBV5-6 and TRBJ2-5; no clear D. There are 13 residues in the CDR3. Germline CDR1 SGHDT, CDR2 YYEEEE. Trimming stripped 2 bases from V and 1 base from J, with 6 bases between. CDR3 in DNA: TGTGCCAGCAGCTTAGGACCCCAAGAGACCCAGTACTTC. Translated, it gives CASSLGPQETQYF.

The chain employs TRBV5-1 and TRBJ1-1, with 7 bases fitting TRBD1. The CDR3 sequence is 14 residues long. Germline CDR1 reads SGHRS; CDR2 reads YFSETQ. J lost 4 bases, V lost 0 bases, and 3 bases had no gene match. The CDR3 loop is CASSLAGTVTEAFF. CDR3 DNA sequence: TGCGCCAGCAGCTTGGCGGGGACAGTCACTGAAGCTTTCTTT.

CDR3 sequence reads: CASSVGSTSAYEQYF. The DNA of the CDR3 is TGTGCCAGCAGCGTCGGTTCCACGAGCGCCTACGAGCAGTACTTC. The rearrangement uses TRBV9 and TRBJ2-7; D remains ambiguous. V gave up 2 bases and J gave up 2 bases, with 14 bases separating them. CDR3 length: 15 residues. CDR1 and CDR2 from the germline V gene are SGDLS and YYNGEE.

The chain employs TRBV19 and TRBJ2-1; TRBD2 matches at 10 bases. The CDR3 length is 14 residues. CDR1 LNHDA and CDR2 SQIVND come from the germline V gene (reference sequence). Unmatched junction bases numbered 2, after V lost 4 bases and J lost 5 bases. The CDR3 is CASSTLAGDNEQFF. DNA for the CDR3: TGTGCCAGTAGTACCCTAGCGGGGGACAATGAGCAGTTCTTC.

This rearrangement joins TRBV19 to TRBJ1-5; D perhaps matches TRBD1 (5 bases). The ends were cut back, 3 bases at V and 9 bases at J, with 15 bases in the middle. The CDR3 runs to 14 residues. Germline V gives CDR1 LNHDA, CDR2 SQIVND (reference sequence). The DNA of the CDR3 is TGTGCCAGTAGTATTGCGCGGGGCCTTCCGCCCCAGCATTTT. Translating gives CASSIARGLPPQHF.

The rearrangement links TRBV29-1 to TRBJ2-7; D gene ambiguous. The germline V gene encodes CDR1 SQVTM and CDR2 ANQGSEA. V was pared by 8 bases and J by 1 base, with 15 bases between. The CDR3 extends over 13 amino acids. The CDR3 coding sequence is TGCAGCATCCGGACGGTTGATTCCTACGAGCAGTACTTC. It codes for CSIRTVDSYEQYF.